Listed here are 7 T cell receptor beta chains from one sample, sequenced in a study of OX40 agonist ivuxolimab in advanced cancers. TCRdb's table, derived via immunoSEQ multiplex PCR, lists solely in-frame clones and lacks some. Of about 55,000 clones listed, about 80% were seen once; the top ten hold around 4.5%. This specimen was CD4+ or CD8+ T cells sorted from blood, taken in a trial of the OX40 agonist ivuxolimab. The source is an adult with an advanced solid tumor such as melanoma, head and neck, liver or kidney cancer.

In DNA, the CDR3 is TGTGCCAGCAGCCCCGGGCCCTTGAACACTGAAGCTTTCTTT. It yields the protein CASSPGPLNTEAFF. The chain joins TRBV11-3 to TRBJ1-1; the D is unclear. CDR1 is SGHNT, CDR2 YENEEA, per germline. V was shortened by 5 bases and J by 0 bases, with 10 bases between the two germline ends. The CDR3 length is 14 residues.

On this clone: The sample carries other DNA sequences with the same CDR3. The chain has TRBV18 and TRBJ2-1, with D possibly matching TRBD2 (6 bases). Trimming took 2 bases from V and 8 from J, leaving 10 bases between them. The germline gives CDR1 KGHSH, CDR2 LQKENI. The CDR3 has 13 residues. The DNA of the CDR3 is TGTGCCAGCTCACCAGGGGGGACGGATGAGCAGTTCTTC. Amino acids: CASSPGGTDEQFF.

The V call is TRBV6-1, the J call TRBJ2-5, with TRBD1 as a possible D gene (5 bases). The DNA end lines up better with TRBJ2-7; the J call may be wrong. This CDR3 spans 15 amino acids. Germline V gene lookup returns CDR1 MNHNS and CDR2 SASEGT. The CDR3 DNA follows: TGTGCCAGCAGTGAAGCGCATCAGGGAATTTACGAGCAGTACTTC. Protein sequence: CASSEAHQGIYEQYF.

The rearrangement joins TRBV7-2 to TRBJ2-2; TRBD2 agrees at 10 bases. Unmatched junction bases numbered 4, after V lost 1 base and J lost 5 bases. The CDR3 sequence is 16 residues long. Per the germline V gene, CDR1 is SGHTA and CDR2 is FQGNSA. The CDR3 bases are TGTGCCAGCAGCTTAGTGGGGACTAGCGAAACCGGGGAGCTGTTTTTT. It codes for CASSLVGTSETGELFF.

The chain has TRBV5-1 and TRBJ2-1; D is perhaps TRBD2 (5 bases). V was pared by 6 bases and J by 0 bases, with 22 bases between. Germline-derived CDR1 and CDR2 are SGHRS and YFSETQ. The CDR3 totals 18 residues. In DNA form, the CDR3 reads TGCGCCAGCACCGCGGGTAGCCGGTGGGGTAGCTCCTACAATGAGCAGTTCTTC. Its translation: CASTAGSRWGSSYNEQFF.

Remarks on this clone: Distinct nucleotide sequences in the sample also encode this CDR3. CDR3 sequence: CASSLEGSSGANVLTF. CDR3 DNA sequence: TGCGCCAGCAGCTTGGAGGGAAGCTCTGGGGCCAACGTCCTGACTTTC. V usage is TRBV5-1 and J usage is TRBJ2-6; D is unresolved. This CDR3 contains 16 residues. Germline V gene lookup returns CDR1 SGHRS and CDR2 YFSETQ. V was shortened by 0 bases and J by 0 bases, with 7 bases between the two germline ends.

This chain connects TRBV5-4 to TRBJ2-3, with TRBD2 matching 8 bases. The CDR3 is made up of 16 amino acids. CDR1 is SGHNT, CDR2 YYREEE, per germline (reference sequence). Trimming removed 0 bases from V and 5 bases from J; junction bases left unmatched: 8. The CDR3 sequence is CASSLARRGAGDTQYF. CDR3 in DNA: TGTGCCAGCAGCTTGGCCAGGCGGGGGGCCGGAGATACGCAGTATTTT.